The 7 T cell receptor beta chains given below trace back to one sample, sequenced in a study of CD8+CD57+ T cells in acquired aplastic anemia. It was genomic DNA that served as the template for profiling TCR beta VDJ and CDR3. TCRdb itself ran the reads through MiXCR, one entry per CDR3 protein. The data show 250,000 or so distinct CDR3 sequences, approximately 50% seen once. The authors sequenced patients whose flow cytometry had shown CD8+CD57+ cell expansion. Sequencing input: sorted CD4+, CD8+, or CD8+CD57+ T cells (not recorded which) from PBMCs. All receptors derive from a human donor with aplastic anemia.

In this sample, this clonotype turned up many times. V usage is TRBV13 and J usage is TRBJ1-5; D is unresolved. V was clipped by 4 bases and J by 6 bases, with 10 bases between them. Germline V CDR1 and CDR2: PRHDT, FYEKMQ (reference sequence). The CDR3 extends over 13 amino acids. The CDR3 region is CASSSGGTQPQHF. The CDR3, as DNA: TGTGCCAGCAGCTCGGGTGGAACTCAGCCCCAGCATTTT.

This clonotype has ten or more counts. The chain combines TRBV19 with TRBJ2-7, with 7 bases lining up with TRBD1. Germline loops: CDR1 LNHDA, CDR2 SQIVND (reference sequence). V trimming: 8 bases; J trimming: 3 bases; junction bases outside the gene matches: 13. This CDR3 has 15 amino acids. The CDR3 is CASRPSRGSGYEQYF. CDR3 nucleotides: TGTGCCAGTCGCCCCTCCAGGGGGTCAGGCTACGAGCAGTACTTC.

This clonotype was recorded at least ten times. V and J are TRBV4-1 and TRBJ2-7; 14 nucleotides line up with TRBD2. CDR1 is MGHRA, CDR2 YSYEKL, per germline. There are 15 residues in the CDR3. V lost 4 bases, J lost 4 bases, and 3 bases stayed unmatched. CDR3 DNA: TGCGCCAGCAGCCTGACTAGCGGGGGGGGATACGAGCAGTACTTC. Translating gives CASSLTSGGGYEQYF.

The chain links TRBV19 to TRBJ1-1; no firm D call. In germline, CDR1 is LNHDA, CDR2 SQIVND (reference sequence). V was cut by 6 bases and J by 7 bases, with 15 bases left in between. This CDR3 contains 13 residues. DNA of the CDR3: TGTGCCAGTAGCCCGATCAGCGGGAATGAAGCTTTCTTT. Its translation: CASSPISGNEAFF.

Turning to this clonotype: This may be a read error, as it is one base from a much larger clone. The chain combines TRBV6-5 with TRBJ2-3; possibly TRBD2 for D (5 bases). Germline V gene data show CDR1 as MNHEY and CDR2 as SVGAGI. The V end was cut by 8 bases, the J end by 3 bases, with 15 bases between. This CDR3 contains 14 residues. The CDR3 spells CASEGYQETDTQYF. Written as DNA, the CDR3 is TGTGCCAGCGAGGGTTACCAGGAGACAGATACGCAGTATTTT.

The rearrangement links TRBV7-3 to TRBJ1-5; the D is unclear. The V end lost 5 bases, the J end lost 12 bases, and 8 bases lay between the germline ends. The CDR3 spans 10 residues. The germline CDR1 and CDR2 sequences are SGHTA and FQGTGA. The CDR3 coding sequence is TGTGCCAGCAGCGCCGGGAACCAGCATTTT. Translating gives CASSAGNQHF.

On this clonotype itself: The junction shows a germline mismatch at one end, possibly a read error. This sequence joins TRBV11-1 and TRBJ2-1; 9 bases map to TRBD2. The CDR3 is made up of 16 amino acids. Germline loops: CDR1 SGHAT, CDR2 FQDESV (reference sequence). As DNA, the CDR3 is TGTGCCAGCAGCTTAGGGCGTACTAGCGGGTACAGTGAGCAGTTCTTC. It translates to CASSLGRTSGYSEQFF.